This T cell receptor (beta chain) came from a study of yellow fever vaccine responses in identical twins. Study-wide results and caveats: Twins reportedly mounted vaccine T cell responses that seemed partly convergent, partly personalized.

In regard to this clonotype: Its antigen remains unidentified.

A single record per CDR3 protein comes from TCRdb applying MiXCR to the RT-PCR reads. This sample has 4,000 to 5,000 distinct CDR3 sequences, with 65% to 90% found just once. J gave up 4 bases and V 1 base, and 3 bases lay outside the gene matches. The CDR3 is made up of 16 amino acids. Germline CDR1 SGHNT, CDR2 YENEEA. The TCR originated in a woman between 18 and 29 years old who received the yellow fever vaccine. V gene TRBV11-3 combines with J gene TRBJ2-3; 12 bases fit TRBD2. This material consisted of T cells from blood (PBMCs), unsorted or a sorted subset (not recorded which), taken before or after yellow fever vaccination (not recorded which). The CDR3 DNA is TGTGCCAGCAGCTTAGCCTCTAGCGGGAGGGCAGATACGCAGTATTTT. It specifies CASSLASSGRADTQYF.